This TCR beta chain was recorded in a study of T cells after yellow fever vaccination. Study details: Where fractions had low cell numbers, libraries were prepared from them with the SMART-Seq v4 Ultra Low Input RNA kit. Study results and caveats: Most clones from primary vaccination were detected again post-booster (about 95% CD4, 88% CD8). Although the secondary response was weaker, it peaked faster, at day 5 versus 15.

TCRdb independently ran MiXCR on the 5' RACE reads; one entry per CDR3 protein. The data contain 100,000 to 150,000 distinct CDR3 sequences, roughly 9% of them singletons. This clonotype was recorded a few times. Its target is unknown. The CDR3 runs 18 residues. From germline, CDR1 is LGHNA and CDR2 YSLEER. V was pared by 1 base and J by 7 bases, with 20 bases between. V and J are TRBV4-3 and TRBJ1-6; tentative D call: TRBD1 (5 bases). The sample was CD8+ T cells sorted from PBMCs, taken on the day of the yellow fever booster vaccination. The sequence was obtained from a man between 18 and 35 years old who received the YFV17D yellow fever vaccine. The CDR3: CASSQGGTTFGPNSPLHF. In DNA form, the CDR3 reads TGCGCCAGCAGCCAAGGGGGGACTACATTCGGACCGAATTCACCCCTCCACTTT.